This TCR beta chain is from a study of T-cell reconstitution after alpha-beta-depleted transplantation in children. This clonotype was seen at least ten times. The target antigen is unknown. Study-wide points: Counts and diversity of T cells one year after transplant came mostly from newly produced T cells. Surviving recipient cells, namely T cells and thymic progenitors, were the source of high day-60 TCRbeta diversity in some patients. Several hundred rapidly expanded clones from non-depleted graft cells reportedly supplied alpha-beta T cells about two months post-transplant.

Unique molecular identifiers featured in how the TCRbeta library was prepared. MiXCR was run by TCRdb on the PCR reads, yielding one entry per CDR3 protein. In the table there are some 300,000 distinct CDR3 sequences, roughly 7.8% of which are singletons. The sample consisted of peripheral blood, taken 360 days after TCRalphabeta/CD19-depleted stem cell transplant. The source is a female patient aged 2-9 years who had a stem cell transplant for Fanconi anemia, so the T cells may come from the graft donor.

CDR3: CASSLMGDTAYEQYF. The CDR3, as DNA: TGCGCCAGCAGCTTAATGGGAGACACCGCATACGAGCAGTACTTC. V is TRBV5-1 and J is TRBJ2-7; possible D gene TRBD2, 5 bases. The CDR3 length is 15 residues. V lost 2 bases and J 4 bases, leaving 16 bases between the germline ends. CDR1 is SGHRS and CDR2 is YFSETQ in the germline V gene.